The clone carrying this T cell receptor beta chain was detected a few times. Its antigen remains unknown. This sample is part of a study of beta chain features in type 1 diabetes. Overall study findings and caveats: Naive, central memory and Treg TCRB repertoires seemed to resemble each other more closely in patients than they did in healthy donors. The VDJ junctions of type 1 diabetes patients carried fewer insertions and more deletions.

All of the isolated RNA was reverse transcribed, so expressed TCRB transcripts were sequenced. The data were produced by immunoSEQ multiplex PCR, yet TCRdb's version contains in-frame clones alone and is incomplete. The sample has 200,000 to 300,000 clones, 25% to 30% seen once. The CDR3 extends over 14 amino acids. From germline, CDR1 is SGHTA and CDR2 FQGNSA. V was trimmed by 0 bases and J by 9 bases, leaving 11 bases between them. The specimen was central memory CD4+ T cells from blood. This clonotype was sampled from a man in his thirties or forties in good health. The chain employs TRBV7-2 and TRBJ2-2; a weak D match, TRBD2 (5 bases). CDR3 in DNA: TGTGCCAGCAGCTTAGCGGGAGCCCCCCGGGAGCTGTTTTTT. Translated, it gives CASSLAGAPRELFF.